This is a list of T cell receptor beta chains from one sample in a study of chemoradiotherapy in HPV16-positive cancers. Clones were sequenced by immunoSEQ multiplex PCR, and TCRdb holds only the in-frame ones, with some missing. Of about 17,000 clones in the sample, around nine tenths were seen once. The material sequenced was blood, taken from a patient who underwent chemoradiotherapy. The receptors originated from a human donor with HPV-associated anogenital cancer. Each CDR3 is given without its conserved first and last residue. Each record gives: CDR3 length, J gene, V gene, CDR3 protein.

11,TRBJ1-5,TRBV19,ASATGGNQPQH
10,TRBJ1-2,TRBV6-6,ASSSVRGGYT
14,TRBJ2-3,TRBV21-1,ASSKLLGSFSDTQY
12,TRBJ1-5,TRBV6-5,ASSLTPGNQPQH
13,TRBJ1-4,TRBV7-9,ASSLTEISNEKLF
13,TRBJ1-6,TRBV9,ASSDSTFANSPLH
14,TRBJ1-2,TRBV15,ATSREDDPVLYGYT
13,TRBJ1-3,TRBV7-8,ASSRGQFSGNTIY
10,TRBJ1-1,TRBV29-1,SSGFGYTEAF
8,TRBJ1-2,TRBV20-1,SARVDGYT
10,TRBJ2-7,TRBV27,ASVRMAYEQY
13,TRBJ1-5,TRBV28,ASSLWRGGNQPQH
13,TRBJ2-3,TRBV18,ASSHREVSTDTQY